This TCR beta chain is from a study of beta chain features in type 1 diabetes. Reverse transcribing all isolated RNA meant expressed TCRB transcripts were sequenced. Sequencing was performed with immunoSEQ multiplex PCR; in TCRdb, only in-frame clones are kept and a portion is missing. This table has a few hundred thousand clones, approximately 13% appearing once. A remark on this clone: Its antigen is undetermined.

Looked up from germline, CDR1 is KGHSH and CDR2 is LQKENI. V lost 3 bases, J lost 0 bases, and 4 bases stayed unmatched. The CDR3 covers 15 residues. Findings and limits, study-wide: For Type 1 diabetes patients, all four CD4+ subsets carried TCRB CDR3s that were moderately but significantly shorter. The naive, central memory and Treg TCRB repertoires showed an apparent similarity that was greater among patients than among healthy donors. For type 1 diabetes patients, VDJ junctions showed fewer insertions and more deletions.

This receptor was obtained from a woman aged 18-35 years with type 1 diabetes. The chain links TRBV18 to TRBJ1-1; 7 nucleotides align to TRBD1. The sequenced sample was naive CD4+ T cells from blood. The CDR3 coding sequence is TGTGCCAGCTCACCGTACAGGGGCATGAACACTGAAGCTTTCTTT. Protein: CASSPYRGMNTEAFF.